The T cell receptor beta chain under discussion was sequenced for a study of tumor and adjacent non-tumor tissue in lung cancer. About the study: Patients comprised eleven to twelve adenocarcinoma, 2 squamous cell carcinoma and 1 small cell lung cancer.

No cell sorting was done before RNA was extracted from the tissue. More than 3 cm separated this lung sample from the edge of the tumor. With respect to this clonotype: One end of the junction fails to match germline, which may point to a read error.

A modified ARM-PCR protocol with three rounds of nested PCR amplified TCRbeta. Via MiXCR, TCRdb re-called the multiplex PCR reads, giving one row per CDR3 protein. Of 90,000 to 100,000 distinct CDR3 sequences detected, about 80% appear once; the ten largest clones hold about 29%. CDR1 SGHNT and CDR2 YENEEA come from the germline V gene. The CDR3 contains 17 residues. The chain has TRBV11-3 and TRBJ2-2; perhaps D is TRBD1 or TRBD2 (5 bases each). Sample: distant non-tumor lung tissue. This TCR was sampled from a man aged 60 to 69 with small cell lung cancer. The CDR3 protein is CAGSLHGRADGAGEMFF. The CDR3 region has the DNA TGTGCCGGCAGCTTACATGGTAGAGCCGACGGGGCCGGGGAGATGTTTTTT.